This TCR beta chain comes out of a study of shared clonotypes between healthy human individuals. Only CD45RO-negative cells positively selected for CCR7 counted as naive CD8 cells, so terminally differentiated effector memory CD45RA+ cells were excluded. Points on this clone: Its target is not known. The same CDR3 also results from other DNA sequences found in this sample.

Assay: immunoSEQ multiplex PCR; the TCRdb copy retains only in-frame clones and omits some. The table lists some 2,100,000 clones, about 92% of them singletons. Study-wide points: Clonotypes shared by all four sorted-subset donors had higher generation probabilities than non-shared clonotypes.

The germline V gene has CDR1 SQVTM and CDR2 ANQGSEA. The CDR3 extends over 10 amino acids. V gave up 5 bases and J gave up 3 bases, with 5 bases separating them. This sequence joins TRBV29-1 and TRBJ2-7; D unclear. The receptor was derived from a young man in good health. Some clones in this sample may be carry-over from other donors' samples. Sequencing used naive CD8+ T cells from PBMCs. CDR3 region: CSVLDYEQYF. CDR3 DNA: TGCAGCGTTCTCGACTACGAGCAGTACTTC.